These 17 T cell receptor beta chains were sequenced from one sample in a study of T cell repertoires in cytomegalovirus infection. TCRdb re-derived calls from the reads in MiXCR, one entry per CDR3 protein. Here the sample spans 150,000 to 160,000 distinct CDR3 sequences, around 22% being singletons. Sequencing input: PBMCs. Source of these receptors: a human donor in good health (CMV status not recorded). Some clones in this sample may be carry-over from other donors' samples.

This clonotype was recorded many times. V usage is TRBV7-2 and J usage is TRBJ1-3; D not certain. The CDR3 extends over 15 amino acids. The V gene lost 6 bases and the J gene lost 0 bases, with 12 bases spanning the gap. The germline gives CDR1 SGHTA, CDR2 FQGNSA. CDR3 bases: TGTGCCAGCAGACGCGACTTAAGCTCTGGAAACACCATATATTTT. Its translation: CASRRDLSSGNTIYF.

This clonotype was seen a single time. Germline and junction disagree at one end, which may indicate a read error. This chain joins TRBV7-3 and TRBJ2-5; D remains ambiguous. Per the germline V gene, CDR1 is SGHTA and CDR2 is FQGTGA. The CDR3 contains 15 residues. CDR3 bases: TGTGCCAGCAGCGCAGGAAATCAGTACCAAGAGGCCCAGAACTTC. This gives the protein CASSAGNQYQEAQNF. Complete variable domain (other parts from reference TRBV7-3 and TRBJ2-5): GAGVSQTPSNKVTEKGKYVELRCDPISGHTALYWYRQSLGQGPEFLIYFQGTGAADDSGLPNDRFFAVRPEGSVSTLKIQRTERGDSAVYLCASSAGNQYQEAQNFGPGTRLLVL.

The chain is built from TRBV2 and TRBJ1-1, with D perhaps matching TRBD1 (5 bases). Germline V lookup: CDR1 SNHLY, CDR2 FYNNEI. This CDR3 region has 14 residues. V was pared by 6 bases and J by 0 bases, with 11 bases between. CDR3 amino acids: CASRVEGLNTEAFF. In nucleotides, the CDR3 is TGTGCCAGCAGAGTGGAGGGGTTGAACACTGAAGCTTTCTTT. The full variable domain, completed using reference TRBV2 and TRBJ1-1, is EPEVTQTPSHQVTQMGQEVILRCVPISNHLYFYWYRQILGQKVEFLVSFYNNEISEKSEIFDDQFSVERPDGSNFTLKIRSTKLEDSAMYFCASRVEGLNTEAFFGQGTRLTVV.

This clonotype was seen more than once but under ten times. As DNA, the CDR3 is TGTGCCACCAGTGACTCCACAGGGGGCGCGGGCCAGCCCCAGCATTTT. This encodes CATSDSTGGAGQPQHF. The chain uses TRBV24-1 and TRBJ1-5; 9 nucleotides align to TRBD1. The V segment lost 4 bases and the J segment 7 bases; nucleotides outside the gene matches: 10. The germline gives CDR1 KGHDR, CDR2 SFDVKD. The CDR3 has 16 amino acids.

The chain combines TRBV2 with TRBJ2-5; 8 bases are shared with TRBD1. The CDR3 consists of 14 residues. Germline CDR1 is SNHLY and CDR2 is FYNNEI. V was pared by 7 bases and J by 5 bases, with 9 bases of the junction left unmatched. The CDR3 bases are TGTGCCAGCACCCTACTACAGGGGGGTGAGACCCAGTACTTC. Protein product: CASTLLQGGETQYF.

V gene TRBV7-2 combines with J gene TRBJ2-1, with TRBD2 matching over 11 bases. The junction had 16 bases not matched to a gene; V was cut back by 4 bases and J by 11 bases. The CDR3 sequence is 17 residues long. The germline CDR1 and CDR2 sequences are SGHTA and FQGNSA. CDR3 DNA: TGTGCCAGCAGCTCCACCTCTCCAGGACTAGCGGGTACGAAGCAGTTCTTC. As protein: CASSSTSPGLAGTKQFF.

The sample holds a few counts of this clonotype. V gene TRBV7-2 combines with J gene TRBJ2-3; the match to TRBD2 covers 9 bases. Germline lookup yields CDR1 SGHTA and CDR2 FQGNSA. The V gene end was trimmed by 5 bases and the J gene end by 3 bases; junction bases not matched to a gene: 15. The length of the CDR3 is 18 residues. The CDR3 loop is CASSVVKGGTSRTDTQYF. In nucleotides, the CDR3 is TGTGCCAGCAGCGTCGTTAAGGGAGGGACTAGCCGAACAGATACGCAGTATTTT.

This chain connects TRBV7-9 to TRBJ1-5; tentatively, D is TRBD1 (5 bases). The V gene's germline CDR1 is SEHNR and CDR2 FQNEAQ (reference sequence). This CDR3 is built from 13 residues. Between the trimmed V and J ends, which lost 1 base and 8 bases, there was a span of 9 bases. The CDR3 sequence: CASSLGGEKPQHF. CDR3 coding DNA: TGTGCCAGCAGCTTAGGGGGGGAGAAGCCCCAGCATTTT.

This rearrangement joins TRBV28 to TRBJ2-3, with 12 bases aligning to TRBD1. V shed 6 bases and J 5 bases; nucleotides not matched to a gene: 3. Germline CDR1 is MDHEN and CDR2 is SYDVKM. This CDR3 has 14 amino acids. The DNA for the CDR3 is TGTGCCAGCAGGGGACAGGGGGCCGGAGATACGCAGTATTTT. Its protein is CASRGQGAGDTQYF.

Details on this clonotype: The germline gene is not matched at one end of the junction; a read error may be the cause. This chain links TRBV7-2 with TRBJ2-5; 10 bases are shared with TRBD1. The germline CDR1 and CDR2 sequences are SGHTA and FQGNSA. The CDR3 consists of 15 residues. The CDR3 DNA follows: TGTCCCAGCCGCTTAGGGGACAGGGGAAGAGAGACCCAGTACTTC. Residues: CPSRLGDRGRETQYF.

The chain joins TRBV15 to TRBJ1-1; tentatively, D is TRBD1 (6 bases). V shed 5 bases and J shed 5 bases, with 12 bases lying between them. Germline CDR1 and CDR2: LNHNV and YYDKDF (reference sequence). This CDR3 comprises 13 residues. The CDR3 protein is CATSLRTATEAFF. CDR3 DNA: TGTGCCACCAGCCTAAGGACAGCTACTGAAGCTTTCTTT.

V is TRBV10-3 and J is TRBJ1-2, with D unclear. CDR1 and CDR2 from the germline V gene are ENHRY and SYGVKD. V shed 6 bases and J shed 4 bases, with 12 bases lying between them. CDR3 length: 13 residues. Written as DNA, the CDR3 is TGTGCCATCAGCCATGAGCCGGTCTATGGCTACACCTTC. This translates into CAISHEPVYGYTF.

Many counts were recorded for this clonotype. This chain links TRBV7-8 with TRBJ2-6; D might be TRBD2 (6 bases). Looked up from germline, CDR1 is SGHVS and CDR2 is FQNEAQ. With 2 bases removed from V and 2 bases from J, the gap between germline ends came to 13 bases. CDR3 length equals 17 residues. DNA for the CDR3: TGTGCCAGCAGCTTAATTTGGGAGGCAGCTGGGGCCAACGTCCTGACTTTC. Its protein is CASSLIWEAAGANVLTF.

The rearrangement joins TRBV29-1 to TRBJ1-1; unclear D gene. CDR1 is SQVTM and CDR2 is ANQGSEA in the germline V gene. Trimming removed 4 bases from V and 7 bases from J, with 7 bases in between. CDR3 size: 10 residues. The CDR3 sequence: CSVGGSEAFF. Written as DNA, the CDR3 is TGCAGCGTTGGTGGCAGTGAAGCTTTCTTT.

The chain has TRBV12-3 or TRBV12-4 and TRBJ2-7, with D perhaps matching TRBD2 (6 bases). This CDR3 has 14 residues. V was clipped by 3 bases and J by 2 bases, with 11 bases between them. The CDR3 loop reads CASSLWLATYEQYF. The DNA of the CDR3 is TGTGCCAGCAGTTTGTGGCTAGCGACCTACGAGCAGTACTTC.

The rearrangement joins TRBV6-6 to TRBJ2-4, with 9 bases matching TRBD1. This CDR3 has 19 amino acids. Trimming cost V 6 bases and J 0 bases; bases outside gene matches: 15. CDR1 is MNHNY and CDR2 is SVGAGI in the germline V gene (reference sequence). This CDR3 is CASRQGGQGFIIAKNIQYF. CDR3 coding DNA: TGTGCCAGCAGACAAGGGGGACAGGGCTTCATAATAGCCAAAAACATTCAGTACTTC.

This clonotype was detected a few times. The gene calls are TRBV12-3 or TRBV12-4 and TRBJ1-2, with 7 positions matching TRBD1. V lost 6 bases, J lost 3 bases, and 19 bases stayed unmatched. The CDR3 sequence is 18 residues long. The CDR3 DNA is TGTGCCAGCAGAACTCCGGGACAGAAGGTCCTTGACGACTATGGCTACACCTTC. Amino acid sequence: CASRTPGQKVLDDYGYTF.